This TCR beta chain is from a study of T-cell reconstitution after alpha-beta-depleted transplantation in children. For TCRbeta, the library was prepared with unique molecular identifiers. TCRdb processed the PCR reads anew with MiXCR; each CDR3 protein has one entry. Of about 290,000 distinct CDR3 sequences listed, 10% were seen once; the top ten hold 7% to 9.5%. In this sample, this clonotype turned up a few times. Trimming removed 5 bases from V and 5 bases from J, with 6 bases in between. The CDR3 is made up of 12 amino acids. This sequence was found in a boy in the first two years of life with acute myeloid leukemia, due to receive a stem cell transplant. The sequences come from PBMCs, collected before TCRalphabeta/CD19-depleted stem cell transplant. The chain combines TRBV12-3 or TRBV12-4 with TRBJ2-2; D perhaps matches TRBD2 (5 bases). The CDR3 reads CASSAGTGELFF. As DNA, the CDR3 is TGTGCCAGCAGTGCGGGTACCGGGGAGCTGTTTTTT.